This T cell receptor beta chain is drawn from a study of radiotherapy plus CTLA-4 blockade in lung cancer. Sequenced by immunoSEQ multiplex PCR; TCRdb stores in-frame clones only, minus some. This table has around 45,000 clones, nearly 90% appearing once. This clone appeared a single time. The CDR3 consists of 15 residues. The germline CDR1 and CDR2 sequences are SGDLS and YYNGEE. The V and J ends lost 3 bases and 4 bases, in that order; junction bases with no gene match: 8. Sequences were derived from peripheral blood, sampled from a patient treated with radiotherapy plus ipilimumab. This clonotype was obtained from a human donor with non-small cell lung cancer whose response to radiotherapy plus ipilimumab could not be evaluated. The chain couples TRBV9 to TRBJ2-5; 8 bases align to TRBD1. CDR3 sequence: CASSAGTGLLETQYF. CDR3 DNA: TGTGCCAGCAGCGCCGGGACAGGCCTTTTAGAGACCCAGTACTTC.